These 7 T cell receptor beta chains came from one sample sequenced in a study of CD8 T cells in Susac syndrome. cDNA came from approximately 0.5 to 1 ug RNA primed by random hexamers. TCRdb reanalysed the immunoSEQ multiplex PCR reads using MiXCR and keeps one entry per CDR3 protein. The data hold some 200,000 distinct CDR3 sequences, with 92% observed a single time. The sequenced sample consisted of CD8+ T cells from PBMCs. These TCRs come from a human donor with multiple sclerosis.

The chain is built from TRBV7-4 and TRBJ2-3; weak D call: TRBD2 (7 bases). Germline V lookup: CDR1 SGHVT, CDR2 SQSDAQ. This CDR3 comprises 18 residues. The germline V and J ends were trimmed by 4 bases and 3 bases, with 23 bases remaining between them. The CDR3 DNA is TGTGCCAGCAGCTCCACGGTTAAGGGCGGGGGCGCGACAGATACGCAGTATTTT. Translated: CASSSTVKGGGATDTQYF.

This chain uses TRBV10-3 with TRBJ2-1; 7 nucleotides agree with TRBD2. The CDR3 has 16 residues. The V segment lost 1 base and the J segment 6 bases; nucleotides outside the gene matches: 9. Germline CDR1 reads ENHRY; CDR2 reads SYGVKD. The CDR3 sequence is CAISEYRERGSNEQFF. The CDR3 DNA reads TGTGCCATCAGTGAGTACAGAGAGCGGGGTAGCAATGAGCAGTTCTTC.

V and J are TRBV28 and TRBJ2-1, with TRBD1 matching 9 bases. V shed 4 bases and J 6 bases; nucleotides not matched to a gene: 13. The CDR3 sequence is 17 residues long. Germline lookup yields CDR1 MDHEN and CDR2 SYDVKM. The CDR3, as DNA: TGTGCCAGCAGTTCTGGGACAGGGTACGTGGCAGGCAATGAGCAGTTCTTC. It codes for CASSSGTGYVAGNEQFF. The full variable domain, its missing parts supplied by reference TRBV28 and TRBJ2-1, is DVKVTQSSRYLVKRTGEKVFLECVQDMDHENMFWYRQDPGLGLRLIYFSYDVKMKEKGDIPEGYSVSREKKERFSLILESASTNQTSMYLCASSSGTGYVAGNEQFFGPGTRLTVL.

A single count supports this clonotype. V usage is TRBV29-1 and J usage is TRBJ2-5; the D gene is possibly TRBD1 (6 bases). Trimming removed 3 bases from V and 1 base from J, with 12 bases in between. CDR3 length: 14 amino acids. CDR1 is SQVTM and CDR2 is ANQGSEA in the germline V gene. The chain's CDR3 is CSVEGWTAQETQYF. CDR3 DNA sequence: TGCAGCGTTGAGGGGTGGACAGCCCAAGAGACCCAGTACTTC.

The chain carries TRBV7-9 and TRBJ1-2, with D hard to call. Trimming left V 1 base short and J 6 bases short, with 6 bases between. In germline, CDR1 is SEHNR, CDR2 FQNEAQ (reference sequence). The CDR3 has 12 amino acids. CDR3: CASSLDGDGYTF. In DNA form, the CDR3 reads TGTGCCAGCAGCTTAGACGGGGATGGCTACACCTTC.

V and J are TRBV5-6 and TRBJ1-1; D remains ambiguous. Trimming left V 0 bases short and J 6 bases short, with 15 bases between. CDR1 SGHDT and CDR2 YYEEEE come from the germline V gene. This CDR3 is 15 amino acids long. Here the CDR3 reads CASSLGAGPAPEAFF. In DNA, the CDR3 is TGTGCCAGCAGCTTGGGGGCCGGGCCAGCTCCTGAAGCTTTCTTT.

The V gene is TRBV27, the J gene TRBJ1-6; unclear D gene. Germline V gene sequence: CDR1 MNHEY, CDR2 SMNVEV (reference sequence). Trimming shortened V by 2 bases and J by 9 bases, and 17 bases separated the two germline ends. The CDR3 loop spans 16 amino acids. CDR3 bases: TGTGCCAGCAGTTTAGTCGGACCAGTAGGGTCTTCACCCCTCCACTTT. Translation gives CASSLVGPVGSSPLHF.